This is a list of T cell receptor beta chains from one sample in a study of blood T cell repertoires in COVID-19. Libraries were prepared by immunoSEQ multiplex PCR; TCRdb keeps only in-frame clonotypes and omits some of them. Of approximately 240,000 clones in the sample, about 80% were seen once. The sample taken for sequencing was peripheral blood. The receptors stem from a woman older than 75 with active or convalescent COVID-19. The CDR3 runs from the conserved cysteine through the conserved F or W. D genes are given only for firm matches. Clone size appears in some rows only: once, few, many, or a class for an expanded clone.

CDR3	DNA	D	V	J	size
CASTSMTGPSSYNEQFF	TGTGCCAGCACTAGTATGACAGGCCCGAGCTCCTACAATGAGCAGTTCTTC	-	TRBV7-9	TRBJ2-1	-
CASSSTASTDTQYF	TGTGCCAGCAGCTCGACAGCTAGCACAGATACGCAGTATTTT	-	TRBV5-4	TRBJ2-3	-
CASSFDRGTGELFF	TGTGCCAGCAGCTTCGACAGGGGTACCGGGGAGCTGTTTTTT	TRBD1	TRBV7-9	TRBJ2-2	-
CASSRGREKLFF	TGTGCCAGCAGTAGGGGGCGTGAAAAACTGTTTTTT	TRBD1	TRBV6-6	TRBJ1-4	-
CASSQDSDSNQPQHF	TGTGCCAGCAGCCAGGACAGCGATAGCAATCAGCCCCAGCATTTT	-	TRBV14	TRBJ1-5	-
CASSFRQGAGTEAFF	TGTGCCAGCAGCTTCAGACAGGGGGCTGGGACTGAAGCTTTCTTT	TRBD1	TRBV5-5	TRBJ1-1	few
CASSPTRQAIYEQYF	TGTGCCAGCAGCCCGACGAGACAGGCCATCTACGAGCAGTACTTC	-	TRBV7-2	TRBJ2-7	-
CASRIQVGTEAFF	TGTGCCAGCAGGATACAGGTCGGGACTGAAGCTTTCTTT	-	TRBV12-3/TRBV12-4	TRBJ1-1	-
CAWSTGVVNQPQHF	TGTGCCTGGAGCACAGGGGTAGTCAATCAGCCCCAGCATTTT	TRBD1	TRBV30	TRBJ1-5	-
CAISVVSSEQFF	TGTGCCATCAGTGTTGTAAGTAGTGAGCAGTTCTTC	-	TRBV10-3	TRBJ2-1	-
CASSLATGSEQYF	TGTGCCAGCAGCTTAGCGACAGGGTCCGAGCAGTACTTC	TRBD1	TRBV7-8	TRBJ2-7	once
CASSPRGADSGNTIYF	TGTGCCAGTAGTCCCCGGGGAGCCGACTCTGGAAACACCATATATTTT	-	TRBV19	TRBJ1-3	-
CASSGGGKNTGELFF	TGTGCCTCCTCCGGCGGGGGGAAGAACACCGGGGAGCTGTTTTTT	TRBD2	TRBV30	TRBJ2-2	-
CASSFPGQGKGSTEAFF	TGTGCCAGCAGCTTTCCGGGACAGGGGAAGGGAAGCACTGAAGCTTTCTTT	TRBD1	TRBV28	TRBJ1-1	-
CASSLGQQNTEAFF	TGTGCCAGCAGCTTAGGACAGCAGAACACTGAAGCTTTCTTT	-	TRBV7-9	TRBJ1-1	-
CASTRGVVGDTQYF	TGCGCCAGCACCCGCGGGGTTGTTGGAGATACGCAGTATTTT	-	TRBV5-1	TRBJ2-3	-
CASSQSRGGYTF	TGTGCCAGCAGCCAAAGCAGGGGAGGCTACACCTTC	-	TRBV3-1/TRBV3-2	TRBJ1-2	-
CASSQEPGVYNEQFF	TGTGCCAGCAGCCAAGAACCAGGGGTTTACAATGAGCAGTTCTTC	-	TRBV3-1/TRBV3-2	TRBJ2-1	-
CAIRPGTDSYEQYF	TGTGCCATCAGGCCCGGGACAGACTCCTACGAGCAGTACTTC	TRBD1	TRBV10-3	TRBJ2-7	-
CASSPLAGVNNEQFF	TGCGCCAGCAGTCCCCTAGCGGGGGTCAACAATGAGCAGTTCTTC	TRBD2	TRBV10-1	TRBJ2-1	-
CASQDQTGLGADGYTF	TGCGCCAGCCAGGACCAGACTGGACTGGGGGCGGATGGCTACACCTTC	-	TRBV5-1	TRBJ1-2	-
CASKSDMYNEQFF	TGTGCCAGCAAATCGGACATGTACAATGAGCAGTTCTTC	-	TRBV2	TRBJ2-1	-
CASSMDRASYEQYF	TGTGCCAGCAGCATGGACAGGGCGTCCTACGAGCAGTACTTC	TRBD1	TRBV5-4	TRBJ2-7	-
CASSLRIAGITDTQYF	TGTGCCAGCAGCTTGCGTATAGCGGGGATCACAGATACGCAGTATTTT	TRBD2	TRBV5-6	TRBJ2-3	-
CASSLGGNYGYTF	TGTGCCAGCAGTTTAGGGGGGAACTATGGCTACACCTTC	-	TRBV28	TRBJ1-2	-
CASSPRTSGYNEQFF	TGTGCCAGCAGCCCACGGACTAGCGGTTACAATGAGCAGTTCTTC	TRBD2	TRBV9	TRBJ2-1	-
CASSLRLAGSTDTQYF	TGTGCCAGCAGCCTACGACTAGCGGGCAGCACAGATACGCAGTATTTT	TRBD2	TRBV5-6	TRBJ2-3	-
CASSFDRGLAGAKDGELFF	TGTGCCAGCAGTTTCGACAGGGGGCTAGCGGGAGCGAAGGACGGGGAGCTGTTTTTT	-	TRBV9	TRBJ2-2	-
CASSVVAQHF	TGTGCCAGCAGTGTAGTGGCCCAGCATTTT	-	TRBV6-4	TRBJ1-5	-
CASSQTARHGLAGVNEQFF	TGTGCCAGCTCACAAACCGCCAGACATGGACTAGCGGGGGTCAATGAGCAGTTCTTC	TRBD2	TRBV18	TRBJ2-1	-
CASSQDPPEISLNTEAFF	TGCGCCAGCAGCCAAGATCCTCCAGAAATTTCGTTGAACACTGAAGCTTTCTTT	-	TRBV4-1	TRBJ1-1	-
CASAMSGTGSDTQYF	TGTGCCAGCGCAATGTCCGGGACAGGGTCCGATACGCAGTATTTT	TRBD1	TRBV2	TRBJ2-3	-
CASSYFGTQASEQYF	TGTGCCAGCAGTTACTTTGGGACTCAGGCCTCCGAGCAGTACTTC	-	TRBV6-5	TRBJ2-7	once
CASSPGQIQETQYF	TGTGCCAGCTCACCGGGACAGATCCAAGAGACCCAGTACTTC	TRBD1	TRBV18	TRBJ2-5	-
CASSLRHLRGGRGGLGELFF	TGTGCCAGCAGCCTACGACACCTCCGCGGTGGTCGGGGTGGTTTAGGAGAGCTGTTTTTT	-	TRBV6-6	TRBJ2-2	-
CASSSSLAGGPDSYNEQFF	TGTGCCAGCAGCTCGTCACTAGCGGGGGGCCCTGATTCCTACAATGAGCAGTTCTTC	TRBD2	TRBV5-4	TRBJ2-1	-
CASSLGSGSYEQYF	TGTGCCAGCAGCTTAGGCTCAGGGTCCTACGAGCAGTACTTC	-	TRBV7-8	TRBJ2-7	-
CASSEYRTVIVNPAKNIQYF	TGTGCCAGCAGTGAGTACAGGACGGTAATCGTAAACCCAGCCAAAAACATTCAGTACTTC	-	TRBV2	TRBJ2-4	few
CASSGQGAGYTF	TGCGCCAGCAGCGGGCAGGGTGCTGGCTACACCTTC	-	TRBV5-1	TRBJ1-2	-
CASSPRGLVKGEQFF	TGTGCCAGCAGTCCCCGGGGACTAGTTAAAGGTGAGCAGTTCTTC	TRBD2	TRBV27	TRBJ2-1	-
CALTPGLAISYEQYF	TGTGCCTTGACACCGGGACTAGCCATATCCTACGAGCAGTACTTC	TRBD2	TRBV30	TRBJ2-7	few
CASSHEQNTNTGELFF	TGTGCCAGCTCCCACGAACAGAATACGAACACCGGGGAGCTGTTTTTT	-	TRBV25-1	TRBJ2-2	once
CASSSQGGNEQFF	TGCGCCAGCAGCTCCCAGGGAGGTAATGAGCAGTTCTTC	-	TRBV5-1	TRBJ2-1	-
CASSWGRDTEAFF	TGTGCCAGCAGCTGGGGGAGGGACACTGAAGCTTTCTTT	-	TRBV7-9	TRBJ1-1	-
CATSGAVGSRYGYTF	TGTGCCACCAGCGGGGCTGTCGGGTCCCGCTATGGCTACACCTTC	-	TRBV15	TRBJ1-2	-
CAINNRDRGETQYF	TGTGCCATCAATAACCGGGACAGGGGGGAGACCCAGTACTTC	TRBD1	TRBV10-3	TRBJ2-5	-
CASSLGRNTGELFF	TGTGCCAGCAGCTTAGGCAGGAACACCGGGGAGCTGTTTTTT	-	TRBV11-2	TRBJ2-2	-
CASCVRDRLANYGYTF	TGTGCCAGCTGTGTAAGGGACAGGCTAGCTAACTATGGCTACACCTTC	TRBD1	TRBV2	TRBJ1-2	-
CASSTAGGTQYF	TGTGCCAGCAGCACCGCGGGAGGAACGCAGTATTTT	TRBD2	TRBV6-5	TRBJ2-3	-
CASSTLGRGSADTGELFF	TGTGCCAGCAGCACCCTAGGTCGGGGATCAGCTGACACCGGGGAGCTGTTTTTT	-	TRBV5-6	TRBJ2-2	few
CASSSHSVNEKLFF	TGCGCCAGCAGCTCCCATTCGGTTAATGAAAAACTGTTTTTT	-	TRBV5-1	TRBJ1-4	-
CASSHNPGQGSHEQYF	TGTGCCAGCAGTCACAACCCGGGACAGGGTTCCCACGAGCAGTACTTC	TRBD1	TRBV28	TRBJ2-7	few